The 30 T cell receptor beta chains in this list originate from one sample, sequenced in a study of T-cell reconstitution after alpha-beta-depleted transplantation in children. Preparation of the TCRbeta library was carried out with unique molecular identifiers. MiXCR, run by TCRdb on the PCR reads, gives a single entry per CDR3 protein. The table lists some 250,000 distinct CDR3 sequences, more than 10% of them singletons. The input for sequencing was PBMCs from the stem cell graft donor, taken from the stem cell graft. The receptors come from a human donor who donated a stem cell graft to a child with acute lymphoblastic leukemia.

The CDR3 reads CASSWTRASAPEYEQYF. CDR3 DNA sequence: TGTGCCAGCAGCTGGACCCGGGCTAGCGCACCGGAGTACGAGCAGTACTTC. The chain combines TRBV5-4 with TRBJ2-7, with D maybe TRBD2 (6 bases). V shed 3 bases and J shed 4 bases, with 23 bases lying between them. This CDR3 has 17 amino acids. Germline V gene data show CDR1 as SGHNT and CDR2 as YYREEE (reference sequence).

This clonotype has a count of ten or more. The rearrangement links TRBV7-2 to TRBJ2-3, with TRBD2 matching 12 bases. The CDR3 is 15 residues long. J lost 4 bases, V lost 7 bases, and 6 bases had no gene match. Germline V gene data show CDR1 as SGHTA and CDR2 as FQGNSA. The CDR3 DNA reads as TGTGCCAGCACCGCTAGCGGGGGGGCCTCAGATACGCAGTATTTT. It codes for CASTASGGASDTQYF. The entire variable domain, with the rest obtained from reference TRBV7-2 and TRBJ2-3, is as follows: GAGVSQSPSNKVTEKGKDVELRCDPISGHTALYWYRQSLGQGLEFLIYFQGNSAPDKSGLPSDRFSAERTGGSVSTLTIQRTQQEDSAVYLCASTASGGASDTQYFGPGTRLTVL.

A few counts support this clonotype. The CDR3 DNA follows: TGCAGTGGATATCCCATGGTTACAGGGGGCAATCAGCCCCAGCATTTT. Protein: CSGYPMVTGGNQPQHF. V and J are TRBV20-1 and TRBJ1-5, with 7 bases lining up with TRBD1. The ends lost 7 bases at V and 2 bases at J; junction bases unmatched: 14. Germline CDR1 DFQATT, CDR2 SNEGSKA (reference sequence). CDR3 size: 16 residues.

This clonotype was recorded at least ten times. The V call is TRBV5-1, the J call TRBJ2-5; 10 bases match TRBD2. This CDR3 spans 17 amino acids. The germline V gene encodes CDR1 SGHRS and CDR2 YFSETQ. The V and J ends lost 3 bases and 4 bases, in that order; junction bases with no gene match: 12. This CDR3 reads CASSSLAGGVLRETQYF. CDR3 nucleotides: TGCGCCAGCAGCTCCTTAGCGGGAGGCGTTCTCCGAGAGACCCAGTACTTC.

The table lists this clonotype with a few counts. The genes are TRBV4-3 and TRBJ2-1; D call uncertain. The CDR3 has 17 residues. V lost 0 bases and J 3 bases, leaving 15 bases between the germline ends. Germline CDR1 is LGHNA and CDR2 is YSLEER. In nucleotides, the CDR3 is TGCGCCAGCAGCCAAGATCCGTCCGGAGACATCTACAATGAGCAGTTCTTC. It yields the protein CASSQDPSGDIYNEQFF.

As concerns this clonotype: A much more abundant neighbour one base away suggests this may be a read error. This rearrangement joins TRBV1 to TRBJ2-4; the table's D call of TRBD1 was not tested on the DNA. TRBV1 is reported as a pseudogene. The CDR3 loop spans 20 amino acids. CDR3 bases: TGCACCAGCAGCGTGTCCGGGACAGGGAGGCTAGCGGGAGTACAGAACATTCAGTACTTC. This encodes CTSSVSGTGRLAGVQNIQYF.

This clonotype was seen at least ten times. The genes are TRBV14 and TRBJ1-4, with D perhaps matching TRBD1 (5 bases). This CDR3 spans 15 amino acids. V shed 0 bases and J shed 4 bases, with 9 bases lying between them. Germline V lookup: CDR1 SGHDN, CDR2 FVKESK. DNA of the CDR3: TGTGCCAGCAGCCAAGATTTGGGGGTTAATGAAAAACTGTTTTTT. As protein: CASSQDLGVNEKLFF.

This clonotype was picked up a small number of times. The CDR3 spells CASSLRLRGGTGELFF. The CDR3 DNA reads as TGTGCCAGCAGCTTAAGGTTGCGGGGGGGCACCGGGGAGCTGTTTTTT. The genes are TRBV7-8 and TRBJ2-2; 9 bases fit TRBD2. This CDR3 has 16 amino acids. The ends lost 2 bases at V and 4 bases at J; junction bases unmatched: 5. Germline loops: CDR1 SGHVS, CDR2 FQNEAQ.

This clonotype was counted ten times or more. This rearrangement joins TRBV6-2 or TRBV6-3 to TRBJ2-1; D might be TRBD1 (6 bases). CDR3 length: 13 amino acids. Trimming removed 8 bases from V and 8 bases from J, with 16 bases in between. Germline lookup yields CDR1 MNHEY and CDR2 SVGEGT. CDR3 residues: CASGQGHNYEQFF. The CDR3 coding sequence is TGTGCCAGCGGTCAGGGGCACAACTATGAGCAGTTCTTC.

This clonotype was recorded at least ten times. The CDR3 nucleotides are TGCAGTGCTAGATCAGCCCCGAGGCAAGAGACCCAGTACTTC. Amino acids: CSARSAPRQETQYF. This chain connects TRBV20-1 to TRBJ2-5; D is unclear. Germline assignment: CDR1 DFQATT and CDR2 SNEGSKA (reference sequence). V lost 2 bases and J 2 bases, leaving 12 bases between the germline ends. There are 14 residues in the CDR3.

This clonotype was observed once. This chain joins TRBV24-1 and TRBJ2-7; possibly TRBD2 for D (5 bases). Germline V gene lookup returns CDR1 KGHDR and CDR2 SFDVKD. Trimming removed 3 bases at V and 1 base at J, with 6 bases between. This CDR3 is built from 13 residues. In DNA form, the CDR3 reads TGTGCCACCAGTGATCGGGGTTCCTACGAGCAGTACTTC. It is translated as CATSDRGSYEQYF.

This clonotype was detected ten times or more. The V call is TRBV28, the J call TRBJ2-1; 8 bases align to TRBD1. The germline V gene encodes CDR1 MDHEN and CDR2 SYDVKM. J gave up 5 bases and V 5 bases, and 8 bases lay outside the gene matches. This CDR3 has 15 residues. This CDR3 is CASSPLQGGDNEQFF. CDR3 in DNA: TGTGCCAGCAGTCCCTTACAGGGGGGTGACAATGAGCAGTTCTTC.

There are many counts of this clonotype. The V gene is TRBV19, the J gene TRBJ2-3, with 7 bases fitting TRBD2. J gave up 0 bases and V 5 bases, and 14 bases lay outside the gene matches. Per germline, CDR1 LNHDA and CDR2 SQIVND (reference sequence). This CDR3 comprises 18 residues. In DNA form, the CDR3 reads TGTGCCAGTAGTCGTAACCCCCGACTAGCCCGTAGCACAGATACGCAGTATTTT. This encodes CASSRNPRLARSTDTQYF.

This clonotype was detected many times. V gene TRBV6-6 combines with J gene TRBJ2-7; D remains ambiguous. Germline V gene lookup returns CDR1 MNHNY and CDR2 SVGAGI (reference sequence). Trimming removed 6 bases at V and 2 bases at J, with 11 bases between. The CDR3 has 13 residues. CDR3: CASSPAGPYEQYF. The CDR3 DNA is TGTGCCAGCAGCCCCGCTGGACCCTACGAGCAGTACTTC.

Points on this clonotype: A read error is possible here, since a much larger clone lies one base away. V and J are TRBV7-9 and TRBJ2-6; D gene ambiguous. The CDR3 loop spans 15 amino acids. The V gene lost 4 bases and the J gene lost 8 bases, with 15 bases spanning the gap. CDR1 and CDR2 (germline): SEHNR, FQNEAQ (reference sequence). In DNA, the CDR3 is TGTGCCAGCAGCTCGTTACAAATCGGGCCCAACGTCCTGACTTTC. This encodes CASSSLQIGPNVLTF.

This clonotype came up many times. V gene TRBV6-1 combines with J gene TRBJ1-6; 9 bases match TRBD1. V trimming: 1 base; J trimming: 7 bases; junction bases outside the gene matches: 5. CDR3 length: 16 residues. Germline values: CDR1 MNHNS, CDR2 SASEGT. In nucleotides, the CDR3 is TGTGCCAGCAGTGAAGTATCAGGACAGGGGAATTCACCCCTCCACTTT. Translating gives CASSEVSGQGNSPLHF.

In this sample, this clonotype turned up a few times. One end of the junction is discordant with germline, which a read error may explain. V usage is TRBV19 and J usage is TRBJ2-1; TRBD1 agrees at 7 bases. Germline CDR1 and CDR2: LNHDA and SQIVND (reference sequence). The CDR3 loop spans 14 amino acids. CDR3 in amino acids: CASSIRGPYNEHFF. DNA for the CDR3: TGTGCCAGTAGTATAAGGGGGCCCTACAATGAGCATTTCTTC.

The CDR3 spells CASSFGNGEQYF. The CDR3 nucleotides read TGTGCCAGCAGCTTCGGGAACGGCGAGCAGTACTTC. The genes are TRBV5-4 and TRBJ2-7; TRBD2 is a possible D gene (5 bases). This CDR3 has 12 residues. Trimming removed 2 bases at V and 6 bases at J, with 9 bases between. CDR1 SGHNT and CDR2 YYREEE come from the germline V gene (reference sequence).

This clonotype was recorded many times. This sequence joins TRBV6-2 or TRBV6-3 and TRBJ2-7, with TRBD1 matching over 7 bases. From germline, CDR1 is MNHEY and CDR2 SVGEGT. J lost 1 base, V lost 2 bases, and 11 bases had no gene match. The CDR3 runs 17 residues. This chain's CDR3 is CASSYPIIGTVSYEQYF. DNA of the CDR3: TGTGCCAGCAGTTACCCGATAATAGGGACAGTTTCCTACGAGCAGTACTTC.

This chain uses TRBV7-6 with TRBJ2-1; D uncertain. V was shortened by 1 base and J by 5 bases, with 12 bases between the two germline ends. Germline CDR1 and CDR2: SGHVS and FNYEAQ. The CDR3 sequence is 15 residues long. CDR3 region: CASSLEAGFNNEQFF. CDR3 DNA: TGTGCCAGCAGCTTAGAGGCAGGATTTAACAATGAGCAGTTCTTC.

This clonotype showed up just a few times. The chain is built from TRBV6-5 and TRBJ2-7, with D possibly being TRBD2 (5 bases). This CDR3 is built from 17 residues. Germline CDR1 reads MNHEY; CDR2 reads SVGAGI. V was shortened by 2 bases and J by 2 bases, with 19 bases between the two germline ends. The CDR3 loop reads CASSYALDSQWTYEQYF. CDR3 in DNA: TGTGCCAGCAGTTACGCTCTGGACTCCCAATGGACCTACGAGCAGTACTTC.

This clonotype has a count of ten or more. CDR3 in DNA: TGCGCCAGCAGCTTGGAGGTAGGGGCCTTAACCCCTCTACACTATGAGCAGTTCTTC. Its protein product is CASSLEVGALTPLHYEQFF. The V gene is TRBV5-1, the J gene TRBJ2-1; tentative D call: TRBD1 (5 bases). This CDR3 contains 19 residues. Germline V CDR1 and CDR2: SGHRS, YFSETQ. V lost 0 bases and J lost 8, with 27 bases in between.

This clonotype was found many times. V gene TRBV27 combines with J gene TRBJ1-5; D is possibly TRBD1 (5 bases). V was cut by 4 bases and J by 4 bases, with 8 bases left in between. The germline gives CDR1 MNHEY, CDR2 SMNVEV (reference sequence). The CDR3 extends over 13 amino acids. In DNA form, the CDR3 reads TGTGCCAGCAGTTCAAGGGGTAATCAGCCCCAGCATTTT. Protein: CASSSRGNQPQHF.

At least ten counts were recorded for this clonotype. The chain joins TRBV7-6 to TRBJ2-7; 8 bases line up with TRBD1. Per germline, CDR1 SGHVS and CDR2 FNYEAQ. The J segment lost 0 bases and the V segment lost 5 bases, leaving 6 bases of the junction unmatched. There are 15 residues in the CDR3. The CDR3 nucleotides are TGTGCCAGCAGCCCCGGACAGGGCTACTCCTACGAGCAGTACTTC. Translating gives CASSPGQGYSYEQYF.

The rearrangement joins TRBV28 to TRBJ2-7, with TRBD1 matching over 7 bases. V trimming: 3 bases; J trimming: 3 bases; junction bases outside the gene matches: 8. CDR3 length: 15 residues. Germline V gives CDR1 MDHEN, CDR2 SYDVKM. In DNA, the CDR3 is TGTGCCAGCAGTTTGTCCGGGACAGCCAACTACGAGCAGTACTTC. It translates to CASSLSGTANYEQYF.

This clonotype was recorded at least ten times. This chain uses TRBV7-9 with TRBJ2-2; no reliable D call. There are 17 residues in the CDR3. Germline CDR1 is SEHNR and CDR2 is FQNEAQ (reference sequence). Trimming pared 1 base from V and 0 bases from J, leaving 12 bases between. CDR3 loop: CASSLGFGFSNTGELFF. The CDR3 DNA is TGTGCCAGCAGCTTAGGATTTGGATTTTCGAACACCGGGGAGCTGTTTTTT. Filled out from reference TRBV7-9 and TRBJ2-2, the complete variable domain reads DTGVSQNPRHKITKRGQNVTFRCDPISEHNRLYWYRQTLGQGPEFLTYFQNEAQLEKSRLLSDRFSAERPKGSFSTLEIQRTEQGDSAMYLCASSLGFGFSNTGELFFGEGSRLTVL.

The sample holds a few counts of this clonotype. The V gene is TRBV12-3 or TRBV12-4, the J gene TRBJ2-7; 7 positions match TRBD1. This CDR3 has 13 amino acids. Trimming removed 6 bases from V and 4 bases from J; junction bases left unmatched: 6. This CDR3 is CASRRDRLYEQYF. The CDR3 DNA sequence: TGTGCCAGCAGACGGGACAGATTATACGAGCAGTACTTC.

The sample holds many counts of this clonotype. The gene calls are TRBV5-1 and TRBJ2-7; 8 bases agree with TRBD2. The germline gives CDR1 SGHRS, CDR2 YFSETQ. V shed 5 bases, J shed 4 bases, and the junction held 8 bases outside the gene matches. This CDR3 comprises 14 residues. The CDR3: CASRPLAAVYEQYF. CDR3 DNA: TGCGCCAGCAGGCCACTAGCGGCTGTATACGAGCAGTACTTC.

In this sample, this clonotype turned up many times. V is TRBV21-1 and J is TRBJ2-7. TRBV21-1 is given as a pseudogene. This CDR3 has 12 amino acids. DNA for the CDR3: TGTGCCAGCAGCAAAGGGGGATACGAGCAGTACTTC. This encodes CASSKGGYEQYF.

Many counts were recorded for this clonotype. This chain connects TRBV4-3 to TRBJ2-7, with a weak D call TRBD2 (7 bases). Germline lookup yields CDR1 LGHNA and CDR2 YSLEER. The CDR3 has 15 amino acids. The V gene lost 8 bases and the J gene lost 0 bases, with 17 bases spanning the gap. CDR3 in DNA: TGCGCCAGCCGAGGGAGGGGGGATACCTCCTACGAGCAGTACTTC. Residues: CASRGRGDTSYEQYF.